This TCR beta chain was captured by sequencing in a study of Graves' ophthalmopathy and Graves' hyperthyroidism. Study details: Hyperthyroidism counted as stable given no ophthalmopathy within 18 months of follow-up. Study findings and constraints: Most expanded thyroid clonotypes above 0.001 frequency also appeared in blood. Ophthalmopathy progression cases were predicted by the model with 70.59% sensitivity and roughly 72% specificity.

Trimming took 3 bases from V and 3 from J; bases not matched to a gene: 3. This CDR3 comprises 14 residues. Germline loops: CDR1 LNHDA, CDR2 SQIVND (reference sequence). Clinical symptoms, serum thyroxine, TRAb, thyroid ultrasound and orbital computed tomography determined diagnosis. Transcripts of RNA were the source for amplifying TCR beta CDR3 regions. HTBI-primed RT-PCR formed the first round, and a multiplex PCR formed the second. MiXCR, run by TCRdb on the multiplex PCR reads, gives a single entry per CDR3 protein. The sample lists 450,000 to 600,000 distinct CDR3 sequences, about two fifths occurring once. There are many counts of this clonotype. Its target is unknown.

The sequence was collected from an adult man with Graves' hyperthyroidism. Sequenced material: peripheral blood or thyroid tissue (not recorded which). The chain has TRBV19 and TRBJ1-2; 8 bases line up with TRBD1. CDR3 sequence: CASSIRGRDYGYTF. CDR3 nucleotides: TGTGCCAGTAGTATCAGGGGGCGGGACTATGGCTACACCTTC.